Shown below are 6 T cell receptor beta chains from a single sample sequenced in a study of OX40 agonist ivuxolimab in advanced cancers. Measured with immunoSEQ multiplex PCR; TCRdb has only the in-frame clones, and not every one. This table holds some 46,000 clones, 89% found once. The specimen comprised CD4+ or CD8+ T cells sorted from blood, sampled in a trial of the OX40 agonist ivuxolimab. These receptors came from an adult with an advanced solid tumor such as melanoma, head and neck, liver or kidney cancer.

The chain couples TRBV7-6 to TRBJ2-3; TRBD2 aligns across 13 bases. The CDR3 loop spans 16 amino acids. The germline V gene has CDR1 SGHVS and CDR2 FNYEAQ. The V segment lost 5 bases and the J segment 9 bases; nucleotides outside the gene matches: 11. CDR3 sequence (DNA): TGTGCCAGCAGCCATCTACTAGCGGGGGGGGCATCAACGCAGTATTTT. This codes for CASSHLLAGGASTQYF.

The chain joins TRBV7-9 to TRBJ2-3, with D possibly called TRBD1 or TRBD2 (5 bases each). This CDR3 spans 12 amino acids. The V end lost 8 bases, the J end lost 4 bases, and 10 bases lay between the germline ends. The germline CDR1 and CDR2 sequences are SEHNR and FQNEAQ (reference sequence). CDR3 nucleotides: TGTGCCAGCTGGGGACCTTCAGATACGCAGTATTTT. Its translation: CASWGPSDTQYF.

This rearrangement joins TRBV6-1 to TRBJ2-3; D unresolved. CDR3 length: 14 residues. Germline V CDR1 and CDR2: MNHNS, SASEGT. The V end was cut by 7 bases, the J end by 0 bases, with 11 bases between. The CDR3 is CASTDRQSTDTQYF. As DNA, the CDR3 is TGTGCCAGCACCGACCGCCAAAGCACAGATACGCAGTATTTT.

This chain uses TRBV7-9 with TRBJ1-2, with a possible D match to TRBD1 (5 bases). CDR1 is SEHNR, CDR2 FQNEAQ, per germline (reference sequence). V lost 5 bases and J 3 bases, leaving 10 bases between the germline ends. The CDR3 runs to 13 residues. DNA of the CDR3: TGTGCCAGCAGCCACCAGGGTCACTATGGCTACACCTTC. Amino acid sequence: CASSHQGHYGYTF.

This clone was detected once. This rearrangement joins TRBV9 to TRBJ2-1; D ambiguous. Between the trimmed V and J ends, which lost 0 bases and 9 bases, there was a span of 10 bases. CDR3 length equals 13 residues. Germline CDR1 reads SGDLS; CDR2 reads YYNGEE. The CDR3 loop reads CASSVGGTPEQFF. CDR3 coding DNA: TGTGCCAGCAGCGTAGGAGGTACCCCTGAGCAGTTCTTC.

Written as DNA, the CDR3 is TGCGCCAGCAGCCCCTGGCCGGTGAACACTGAAGCTTTCTTT. Amino acid sequence: CASSPWPVNTEAFF. This chain joins TRBV5-1 and TRBJ1-1; D not resolved. CDR1 is SGHRS and CDR2 is YFSETQ in the germline V gene. This CDR3 has 14 amino acids. V lost 4 bases, J lost 0 bases, and 10 bases lay in between.